What follows are 19 T cell receptor beta chains derived from one specimen sequenced in a study of blood T cell repertoires in COVID-19. Clones were sequenced by immunoSEQ multiplex PCR, and TCRdb holds only the in-frame ones, with some missing. The profile covers roughly 310,000 clones, with approximately 87% appearing a single time and under 3.5% taken by the ten largest. The sequenced sample consisted of peripheral blood. The receptors originated from a woman younger than 45 with COVID-19, enrolled during active disease.

This rearrangement joins TRBV7-3 to TRBJ2-1; 10 nucleotides agree with TRBD2. Germline-derived CDR1 and CDR2 are SGHTA and FQGTGA. V shed 5 bases and J 6 bases; nucleotides not matched to a gene: 10. The CDR3 contains 16 residues. In nucleotides, the CDR3 is TGTGCCAGCAGCCCCAGGACTAGCGGTGGACCCAATGAGCAGTTCTTC. Translated: CASSPRTSGGPNEQFF.

V is TRBV6-6 and J is TRBJ1-5; D might be TRBD1 (6 bases). CDR3 length: 17 amino acids. The germline CDR1 and CDR2 sequences are MNHNY and SVGAGI (reference sequence). Trimming took 5 bases from V and 2 from J, leaving 19 bases between them. The CDR3 loop is CASSLGGPQSRNQPQHF. In nucleotides, the CDR3 is TGTGCCAGCAGTCTGGGGGGGCCACAGAGCCGCAATCAGCCCCAGCATTTT.

The chain recombines TRBV6-5 with TRBJ2-3; the match to TRBD2 covers 7 bases. The CDR3 is 15 residues long. Germline V gives CDR1 MNHEY, CDR2 SVGAGI. V gave up 2 bases and J gave up 1 base; unmatched junction bases: 3. CDR3: CASSYAAGGTDTQYF. The CDR3 nucleotides read TGTGCCAGCAGTTACGCGGCGGGGGGCACAGATACGCAGTATTTT.

The chain combines TRBV7-9 with TRBJ2-3, with 12 bases fitting TRBD2. The ends lost 4 bases at V and 3 bases at J; junction bases unmatched: 5. Germline V gene sequence: CDR1 SEHNR, CDR2 FQNEAQ (reference sequence). This CDR3 contains 16 residues. CDR3 region: CASSSTSGSRTDTQYF. The CDR3 DNA sequence: TGTGCCAGCAGCTCGACTAGCGGGAGTAGGACAGATACGCAGTATTTT.

The rearrangement joins TRBV5-4 to TRBJ2-1, with D unresolved. The V gene lost 0 bases and the J gene lost 9 bases, with 10 bases spanning the gap. The CDR3 is made up of 13 amino acids. The germline V gene has CDR1 SGHNT and CDR2 YYREEE (reference sequence). In DNA, the CDR3 is TGTGCCAGCAGCTTGGCTGATAGGAGTGAGCAGTTCTTC. This encodes CASSLADRSEQFF.

The genes are TRBV18 and TRBJ2-3; 11 bases agree with TRBD2. Germline V gene sequence: CDR1 KGHSH, CDR2 LQKENI. Trimming at V came to 5 bases and at J to 1 base, leaving 8 bases not matched to a gene. The CDR3 covers 17 residues. The CDR3 sequence: CASSIAGGRFGTDTQYF. The CDR3 DNA reads as TGTGCCAGCTCAATAGCGGGAGGGCGTTTCGGCACAGATACGCAGTATTTT.

The J gene is TRBJ2-7, the V gene TRBV25-1; D unclear. Trimming removed 1 base at V and 1 base at J, with 2 bases between. Per germline, CDR1 MGHDK and CDR2 SYGVNS. The CDR3 extends over 12 amino acids. In DNA form, the CDR3 reads TGTGCCAGCAGTGAATCTTCCTACGAGCAGTACTTC. It encodes CASSESSYEQYF.

The chain recombines TRBV10-3 with TRBJ1-3; a weak D match, TRBD1 (5 bases). Germline V gene sequence: CDR1 ENHRY, CDR2 SYGVKD. The V end lost 6 bases, the J end lost 4 bases, and 7 bases lay between the germline ends. The CDR3 has 12 residues. The CDR3 region has the DNA TGTGCCATCAGCGCAGGGGGAAACACCATATATTTT. This sequence encodes CAISAGGNTIYF.

This chain links TRBV19 with TRBJ1-4; D may be TRBD1 (5 bases). Trimming shortened V by 6 bases and J by 10 bases, and 12 bases separated the two germline ends. Germline V lookup: CDR1 LNHDA, CDR2 SQIVND (reference sequence). CDR3 size: 12 residues. The CDR3 reads CASRQGIGKLFF. The CDR3 DNA follows: TGTGCCAGTAGGCAGGGTATAGGAAAACTGTTTTTT.

J is TRBJ2-7 and V is TRBV5-1; tentatively, D is TRBD1 (6 bases). The CDR3 has 13 residues. Trimming removed 0 bases at V and 5 bases at J, with 9 bases between. Germline CDR1 and CDR2: SGHRS and YFSETQ. CDR3 nucleotide sequence: TGCGCCAGCAGCTTGGGACAGGAGAACGAGCAGTACTTC. This codes for CASSLGQENEQYF.

The chain recombines TRBV6-1 with TRBJ2-7; no clear D. The ends were cut back, 3 bases at V and 3 bases at J, with 3 bases in the middle. This CDR3 spans 11 amino acids. CDR1 is MNHNS and CDR2 is SASEGT in the germline V gene. DNA of the CDR3: TGTGCCAGCAGTGACCTCTACGAGCAGTACTTC. It encodes CASSDLYEQYF.

V usage is TRBV29-1 and J usage is TRBJ1-1; the match to TRBD1 covers 7 bases. Germline CDR1 reads SQVTM; CDR2 reads ANQGSEA. V was clipped by 2 bases and J by 1 base; unmatched bases: 1. The CDR3 length is 13 residues. The CDR3 is CSVERQGNTEAFF. The DNA for the CDR3 is TGCAGCGTTGAACGACAGGGGAACACTGAAGCTTTCTTT.

The CDR3 region has the DNA TGTGCCAGCAGTTGGGGCAGGTATCAGCCCCAGCATTTT. It yields the protein CASSWGRYQPQHF. The chain links TRBV12-3 or TRBV12-4 to TRBJ1-5, with a possible D match to TRBD1 (5 bases). V dropped 4 bases and J dropped 5 bases, with 9 bases sitting between them. CDR3 length: 13 residues.

V usage is TRBV15 and J usage is TRBJ2-3; D is perhaps TRBD2 (5 bases). This CDR3 region has 14 residues. Germline CDR1 is LNHNV and CDR2 is YYDKDF (reference sequence). The V end lost 1 base, the J end lost 2 bases, and 7 bases lay between the germline ends. The CDR3 sequence is CATSRGTATDTQYF. As DNA, the CDR3 is TGTGCCACCAGCAGAGGGACTGCCACAGATACGCAGTATTTT.

The chain is built from TRBV4-2 and TRBJ2-2; maybe TRBD2 (5 bases). Looked up from germline, CDR1 is LGHNA and CDR2 is YNFKEQ. Between the trimmed V and J ends, which lost 1 base and 6 bases, there was a span of 12 bases. The CDR3 loop spans 15 amino acids. The chain's CDR3 is CASSQVASSSGELFF. Written as DNA, the CDR3 is TGTGCCAGCAGCCAAGTCGCGTCTAGCTCCGGGGAGCTGTTTTTT.

This clone has just one count. V gene TRBV6-5 combines with J gene TRBJ1-5; 7 bases are shared with TRBD1. J lost 3 bases, V lost 6 bases, and 5 bases had no gene match. The germline gives CDR1 MNHEY, CDR2 SVGAGI. The CDR3 consists of 14 residues. The CDR3 region has the DNA TGTGCCAGCAGCCCCGGGACAGACAATCAGCCCCAGCATTTT. It codes for CASSPGTDNQPQHF.

The count of this clone is one. CDR3 region: CASSLDSLTGELFF. The CDR3 nucleotides are TGTGCCAGCAGCCTCGACTCATTGACCGGGGAGCTGTTTTTT. J is TRBJ2-2 and V is TRBV7-9, with D unresolved. Trimming pared 5 bases from V and 5 bases from J, leaving 12 bases between. The CDR3 length is 14 residues. Germline V gene sequence: CDR1 SEHNR, CDR2 FQNEAQ (reference sequence).

The V call is TRBV6-1, the J call TRBJ1-2; D ambiguous. The CDR3 length is 15 residues. Trimming removed 3 bases at V and 4 bases at J, with 15 bases between. Germline loops: CDR1 MNHNS, CDR2 SASEGT. CDR3 amino acids: CASSDHRGGGYGYTF. Written as DNA, the CDR3 is TGTGCCAGCAGTGATCATCGTGGCGGAGGCTATGGCTACACCTTC.

The CDR3 nucleotides read TGCAGCGCTCCCTCCAGACTAGCGGGAGGTCGAGATACGCAGTATTTT. This encodes CSAPSRLAGGRDTQYF. The chain joins TRBV29-1 to TRBJ2-3, with 13 bases that match TRBD2. Germline-derived CDR1 and CDR2 are SQVTM and ANQGSEA. This CDR3 is built from 16 residues. The trim removed 7 bases at V and 5 bases at J, leaving 12 bases unmatched.